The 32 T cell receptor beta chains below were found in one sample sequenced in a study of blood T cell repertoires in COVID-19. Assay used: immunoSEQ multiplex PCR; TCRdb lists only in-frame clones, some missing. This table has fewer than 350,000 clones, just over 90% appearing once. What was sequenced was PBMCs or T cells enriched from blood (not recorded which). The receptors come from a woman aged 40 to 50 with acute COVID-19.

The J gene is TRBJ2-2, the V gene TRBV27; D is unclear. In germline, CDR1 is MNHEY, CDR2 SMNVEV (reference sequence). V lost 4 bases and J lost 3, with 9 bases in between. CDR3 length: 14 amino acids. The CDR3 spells CASSSDADTGELFF. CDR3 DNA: TGTGCCAGCAGTTCGGATGCGGACACCGGGGAGCTGTTTTTT.

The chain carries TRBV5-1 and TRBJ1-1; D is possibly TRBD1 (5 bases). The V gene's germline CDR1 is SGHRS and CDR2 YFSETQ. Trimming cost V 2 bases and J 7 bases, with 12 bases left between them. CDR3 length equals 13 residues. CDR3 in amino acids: CASSLGAGNEAFF. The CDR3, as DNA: TGCGCCAGCAGCTTAGGGGCAGGAAATGAAGCTTTCTTT.

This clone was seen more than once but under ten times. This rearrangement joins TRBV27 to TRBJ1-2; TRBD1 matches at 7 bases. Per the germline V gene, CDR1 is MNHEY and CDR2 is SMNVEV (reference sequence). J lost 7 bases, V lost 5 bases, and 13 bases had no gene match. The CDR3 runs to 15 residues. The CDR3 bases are TGTGCCAGCAGTCCCGGCGTGGGTACAGGGGTTGGCTACACCTTC. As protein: CASSPGVGTGVGYTF.

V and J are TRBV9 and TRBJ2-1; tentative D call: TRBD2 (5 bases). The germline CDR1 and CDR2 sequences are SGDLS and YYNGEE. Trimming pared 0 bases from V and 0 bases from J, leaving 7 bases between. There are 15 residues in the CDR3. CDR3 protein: CASSVGLASYNEQFF. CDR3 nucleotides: TGTGCCAGCAGCGTAGGGCTAGCCTCCTACAATGAGCAGTTCTTC.

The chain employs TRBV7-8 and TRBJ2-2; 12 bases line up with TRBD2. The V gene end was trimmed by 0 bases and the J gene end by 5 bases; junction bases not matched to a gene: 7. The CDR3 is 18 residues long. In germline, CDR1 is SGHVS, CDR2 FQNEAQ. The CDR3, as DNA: TGTGCCAGCAGCTTAGCGCTAGCGGGGGGGAGTTTGACCGGGGAGCTGTTTTTT. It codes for CASSLALAGGSLTGELFF.

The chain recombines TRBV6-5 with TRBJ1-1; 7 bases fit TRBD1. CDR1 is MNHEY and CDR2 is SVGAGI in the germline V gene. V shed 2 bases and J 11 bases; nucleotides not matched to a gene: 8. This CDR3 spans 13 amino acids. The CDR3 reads CASSYVQGSGAFF. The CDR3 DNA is TGTGCCAGCAGTTACGTACAGGGGTCAGGGGCTTTCTTT.

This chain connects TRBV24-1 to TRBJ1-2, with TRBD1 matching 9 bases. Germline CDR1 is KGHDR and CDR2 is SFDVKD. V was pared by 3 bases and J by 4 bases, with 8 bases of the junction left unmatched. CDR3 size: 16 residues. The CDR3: CATSDTGTGKGYGYTF. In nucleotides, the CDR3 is TGTGCCACCAGTGATACAGGGACAGGGAAGGGCTATGGCTACACCTTC.

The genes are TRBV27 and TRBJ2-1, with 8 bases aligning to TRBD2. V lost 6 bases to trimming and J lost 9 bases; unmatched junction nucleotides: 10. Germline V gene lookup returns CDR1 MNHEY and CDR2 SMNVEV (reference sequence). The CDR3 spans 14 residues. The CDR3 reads CASRPLAAHPEQFF. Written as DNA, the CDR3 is TGTGCCAGCAGACCACTAGCGGCCCACCCTGAGCAGTTCTTC.

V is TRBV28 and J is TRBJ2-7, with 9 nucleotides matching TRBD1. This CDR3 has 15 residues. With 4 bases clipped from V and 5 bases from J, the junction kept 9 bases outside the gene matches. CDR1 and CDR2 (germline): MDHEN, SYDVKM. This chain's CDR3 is CASSSPGTGKNEQYF. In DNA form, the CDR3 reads TGTGCCAGCAGTTCCCCCGGGACAGGGAAAAACGAGCAGTACTTC.

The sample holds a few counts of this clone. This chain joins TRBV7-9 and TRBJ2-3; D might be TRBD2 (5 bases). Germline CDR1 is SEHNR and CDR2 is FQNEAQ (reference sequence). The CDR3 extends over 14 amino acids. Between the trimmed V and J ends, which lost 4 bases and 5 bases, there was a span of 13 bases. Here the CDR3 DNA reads TGTGCCAGCAGCTCGTGGCCCGCGGGAGATACGCAGTATTTT. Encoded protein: CASSSWPAGDTQYF.

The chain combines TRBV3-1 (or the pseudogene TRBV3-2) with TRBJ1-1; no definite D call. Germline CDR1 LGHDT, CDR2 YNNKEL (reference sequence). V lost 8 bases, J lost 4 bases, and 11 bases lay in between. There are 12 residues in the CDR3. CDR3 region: CASGRAGTEAFF. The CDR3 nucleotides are TGTGCCAGCGGACGCGCGGGCACTGAAGCTTTCTTT.

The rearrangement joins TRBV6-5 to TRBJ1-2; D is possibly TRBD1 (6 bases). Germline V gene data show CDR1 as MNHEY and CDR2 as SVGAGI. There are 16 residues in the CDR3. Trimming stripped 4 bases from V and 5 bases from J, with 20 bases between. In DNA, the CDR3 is TGTGCCAGCAGTTCGGAGACAGGCGGCTTTGAGTATGGCTACACCTTC. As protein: CASSSETGGFEYGYTF.

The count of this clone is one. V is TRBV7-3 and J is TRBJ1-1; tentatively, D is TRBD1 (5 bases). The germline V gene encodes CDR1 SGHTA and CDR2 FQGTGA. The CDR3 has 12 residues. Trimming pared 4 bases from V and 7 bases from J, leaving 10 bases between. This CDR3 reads CASSSDRDEAFF. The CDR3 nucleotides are TGTGCCAGCAGCTCCGACAGAGATGAAGCTTTCTTT.

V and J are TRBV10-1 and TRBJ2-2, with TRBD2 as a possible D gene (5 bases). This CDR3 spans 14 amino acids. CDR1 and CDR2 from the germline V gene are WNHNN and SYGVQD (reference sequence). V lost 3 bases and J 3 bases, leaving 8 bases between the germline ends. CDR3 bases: TGCGCCAGCAGTGACGGGGTGGACACCGGGGAGCTGTTTTTT. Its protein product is CASSDGVDTGELFF.

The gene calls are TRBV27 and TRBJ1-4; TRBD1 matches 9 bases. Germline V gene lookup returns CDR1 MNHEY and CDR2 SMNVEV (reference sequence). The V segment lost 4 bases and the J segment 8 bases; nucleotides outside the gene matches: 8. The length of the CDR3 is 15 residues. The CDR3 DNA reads TGTGCCAGCAGTTCGATGGGACAGGGTGAAGAAAAACTGTTTTTT. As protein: CASSSMGQGEEKLFF.

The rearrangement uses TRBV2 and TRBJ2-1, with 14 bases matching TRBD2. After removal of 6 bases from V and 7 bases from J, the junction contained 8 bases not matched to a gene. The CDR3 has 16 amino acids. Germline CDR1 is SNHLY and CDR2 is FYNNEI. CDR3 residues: CASSSEGLAGVNEQFF. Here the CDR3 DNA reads TGTGCCAGCAGCTCGGAGGGACTAGCGGGAGTAAATGAGCAGTTCTTC.

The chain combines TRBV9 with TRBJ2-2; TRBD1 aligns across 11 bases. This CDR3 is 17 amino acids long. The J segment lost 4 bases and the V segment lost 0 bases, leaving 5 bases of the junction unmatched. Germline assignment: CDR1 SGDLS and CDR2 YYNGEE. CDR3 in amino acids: CASSVGTGGRGTGELFF. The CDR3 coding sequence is TGTGCCAGCAGCGTAGGGACAGGGGGCCGTGGCACCGGGGAGCTGTTTTTT.

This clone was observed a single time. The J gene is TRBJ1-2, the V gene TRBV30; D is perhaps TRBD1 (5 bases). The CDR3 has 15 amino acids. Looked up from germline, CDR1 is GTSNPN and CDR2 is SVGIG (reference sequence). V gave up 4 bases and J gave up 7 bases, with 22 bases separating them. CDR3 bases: TGTGCCTGGAACAATCAGGGAGGACCCTCCGGTGGCTACACCTTC. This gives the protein CAWNNQGGPSGGYTF.

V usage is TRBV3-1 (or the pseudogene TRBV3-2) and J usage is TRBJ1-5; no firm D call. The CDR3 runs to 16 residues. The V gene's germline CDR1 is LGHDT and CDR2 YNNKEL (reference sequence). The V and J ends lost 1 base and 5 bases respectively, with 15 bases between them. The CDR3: CASSQGQVRAHQPQHF. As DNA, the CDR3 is TGTGCCAGCAGCCAAGGCCAGGTGAGGGCACATCAGCCCCAGCATTTT.

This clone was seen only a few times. The CDR3 region is CASSYSLTGPNYGYTF. The CDR3 DNA reads as TGTGCCAGCAGTTACTCATTGACAGGCCCGAACTATGGCTACACCTTC. The chain recombines TRBV6-2 or TRBV6-3 with TRBJ1-2, with D perhaps matching TRBD1 (6 bases). The CDR3 runs 16 residues. Germline loops: CDR1 MNHEY, CDR2 SVGEGT. Trimming left V 0 bases short and J 2 bases short, with 13 bases between.

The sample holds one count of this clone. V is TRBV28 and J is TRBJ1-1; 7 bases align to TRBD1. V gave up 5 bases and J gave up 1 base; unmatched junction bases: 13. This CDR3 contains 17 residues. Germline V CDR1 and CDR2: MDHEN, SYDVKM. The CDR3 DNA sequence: TGTGCCAGCAGTCCCCACAGGGGCATTGGAAAGAACACTGAAGCTTTCTTT. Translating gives CASSPHRGIGKNTEAFF.

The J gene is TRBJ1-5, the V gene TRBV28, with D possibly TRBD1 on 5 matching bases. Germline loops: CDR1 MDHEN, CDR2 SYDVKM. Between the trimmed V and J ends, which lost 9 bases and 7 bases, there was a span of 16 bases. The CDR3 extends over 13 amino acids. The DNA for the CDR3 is TGTGCCAGTAACTCAGGGTTGGGGCAGCCCCAGCATTTT. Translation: CASNSGLGQPQHF.

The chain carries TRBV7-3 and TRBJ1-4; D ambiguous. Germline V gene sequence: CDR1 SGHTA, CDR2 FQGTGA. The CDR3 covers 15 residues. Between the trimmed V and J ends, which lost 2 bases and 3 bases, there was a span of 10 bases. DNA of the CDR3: TGTGCCAGCAGCTTAGAGGGCAGGCCTAATGAAAAACTGTTTTTT. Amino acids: CASSLEGRPNEKLFF.

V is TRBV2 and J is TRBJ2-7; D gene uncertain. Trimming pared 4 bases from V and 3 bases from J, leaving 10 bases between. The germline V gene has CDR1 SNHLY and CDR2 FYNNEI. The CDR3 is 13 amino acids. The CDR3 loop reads CASSAPDYYEQYF. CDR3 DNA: TGTGCCAGCAGTGCCCCAGATTACTACGAGCAGTACTTC. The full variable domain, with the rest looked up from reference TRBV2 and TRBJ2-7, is EPEVTQTPSHQVTQMGQEVILRCVPISNHLYFYWYRQILGQKVEFLVSFYNNEISEKSEIFDDQFSVERPDGSNFTLKIRSTKLEDSAMYFCASSAPDYYEQYFGPGTRLTVT.

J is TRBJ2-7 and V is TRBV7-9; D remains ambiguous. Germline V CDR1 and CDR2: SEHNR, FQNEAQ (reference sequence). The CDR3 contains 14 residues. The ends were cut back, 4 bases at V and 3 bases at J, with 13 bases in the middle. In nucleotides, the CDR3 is TGTGCCAGCAGCTCTACGGTCAGGATCTACGAGCAGTACTTC. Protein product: CASSSTVRIYEQYF.

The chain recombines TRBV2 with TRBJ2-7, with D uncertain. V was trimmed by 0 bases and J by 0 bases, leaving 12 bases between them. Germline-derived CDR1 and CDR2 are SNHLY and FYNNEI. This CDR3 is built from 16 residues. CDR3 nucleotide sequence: TGTGCCAGCAGTGAAGCACGAACTGCGAGCTCCTACGAGCAGTACTTC. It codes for CASSEARTASSYEQYF.

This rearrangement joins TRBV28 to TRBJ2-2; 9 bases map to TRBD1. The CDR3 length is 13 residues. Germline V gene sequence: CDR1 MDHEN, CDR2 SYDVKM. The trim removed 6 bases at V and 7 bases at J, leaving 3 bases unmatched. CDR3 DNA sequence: TGTGCCAGCAGGGGGACAGGGAACGGGGAGCTGTTTTTT. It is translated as CASRGTGNGELFF.

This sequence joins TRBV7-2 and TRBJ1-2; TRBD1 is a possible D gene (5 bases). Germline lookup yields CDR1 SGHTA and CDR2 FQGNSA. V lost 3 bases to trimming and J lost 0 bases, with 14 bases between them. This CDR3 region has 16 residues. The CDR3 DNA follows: TGTGCCAGCAGCTTGGGAGGGGTAGAAGCTAACTATGGCTACACCTTC. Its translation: CASSLGGVEANYGYTF.

The CDR3 protein is CASKRGGQQETQYF. The CDR3 DNA reads as TGTGCCAGCAAGCGGGGGGGGCAGCAAGAGACCCAGTACTTC. This chain links TRBV2 with TRBJ2-5; 10 bases are shared with TRBD2. Germline CDR1 is SNHLY and CDR2 is FYNNEI. The CDR3 runs 14 residues. Unmatched junction bases numbered 4, after V lost 7 bases and J lost 2 bases.

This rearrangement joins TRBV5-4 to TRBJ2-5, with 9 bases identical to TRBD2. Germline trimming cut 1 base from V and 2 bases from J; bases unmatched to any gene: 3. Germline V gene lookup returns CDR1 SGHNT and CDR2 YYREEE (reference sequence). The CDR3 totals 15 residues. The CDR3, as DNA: TGTGCCAGCAGCTTGCAAGCGGGGGGTCAAGAGACCCAGTACTTC. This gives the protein CASSLQAGGQETQYF. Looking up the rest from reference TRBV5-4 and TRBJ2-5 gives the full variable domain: ETGVTQSPTHLIKTRGQQVTLRCSSQSGHNTVSWYQQALGQGPQFIFQYYREEENGRGNFPPRFSGLQFPNYSSELNVNALELDDSALYLCASSLQAGGQETQYFGPGTRLLVL.

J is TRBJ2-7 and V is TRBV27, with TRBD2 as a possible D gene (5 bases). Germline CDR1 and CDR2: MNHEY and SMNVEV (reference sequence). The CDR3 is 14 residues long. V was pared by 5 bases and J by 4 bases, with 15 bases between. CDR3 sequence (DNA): TGTGCCAGCAGTCCTGGCCTCGGCGGGTACGAGCAGTACTTC. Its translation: CASSPGLGGYEQYF.

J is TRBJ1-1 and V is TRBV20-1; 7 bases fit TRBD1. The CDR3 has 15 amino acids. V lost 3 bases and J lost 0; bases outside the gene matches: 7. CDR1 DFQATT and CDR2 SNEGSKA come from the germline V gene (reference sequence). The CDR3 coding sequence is TGCAGTGCTAGTTCAAACAGGGGAGTGAACACTGAAGCTTTCTTT. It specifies CSASSNRGVNTEAFF.